This T cell receptor (beta chain) stems from a study of cytomegalovirus exposure and HLA in healthy donors. With 6 bases removed from V and 1 base from J, the gap between germline ends came to 16 bases. From germline, CDR1 is MDHEN and CDR2 SYDVKM. This CDR3 region has 15 residues. Amplification used 60 Vbeta primers and 13 Jbeta primers. The data were produced by immunoSEQ multiplex PCR, yet TCRdb's version contains in-frame clones alone and is incomplete. The clone table shows approximately 38,000 clones, with the ten largest holding approximately 6.3%. The sequence derives from a human donor in good health. The chain employs TRBV28 and TRBJ2-7, with D possibly matching TRBD1 (6 bases). The sequenced material came from PBMCs. The CDR3 protein is CASSRPGQSSYEQYF. The CDR3 DNA is TGTGCCAGCAGCCGCCCCGGACAGTCGTCCTACGAGCAGTACTTC.